A single sample gave rise to the 14 T cell receptor beta chains below, sequenced in a study of shared T cell receptors in the human thymus listed by TCRdb under 2021. Library preparation was by the immunoSEQ multiplex PCR assay. Imported from immuneACCESS, the table was reduced by TCRdb to in-frame sequences with V and J called. These copies leave out some clones; in studies compared against another copy, an unresolved V gene accounts for under half, and the cause of the remainder is not known. This sample has hundreds of thousands of clones in its table, and 70% to 90% of those were observed once. The ten largest make up roughly 0.0089% of the sample. In addition, the sample was reused for a study of human thymus T cells.

The sequenced material came from thymocytes. The receptors here all came from a boy in the first two years of life with a congenital heart defect. Donor details come from another sample of the same person, matched by shared clones.

This clone has just one count. The chain carries TRBV11-2 and TRBJ2-7; 8 nucleotides match TRBD2. Germline V gene lookup returns CDR1 SGHAT and CDR2 FQNNGV. Trimming took 4 bases from V and 0 from J; bases not matched to a gene: 5. CDR3 length equals 15 residues. The CDR3 DNA follows: TGTGCCAGCAGCTCCGCCGGGACTAGCTCCTACGAGCAGTACTTC. Amino acids: CASSSAGTSSYEQYF.

The V call is TRBV14, the J call TRBJ2-1, with TRBD2 matching over 10 bases. The CDR3 has 13 residues. Germline-derived CDR1 and CDR2 are SGHDN and FVKESK. The J segment lost 13 bases and the V segment lost 2 bases, leaving 5 bases of the junction unmatched. The CDR3 protein is CASSQSLAGEQFF. The CDR3 nucleotides read TGTGCCAGCAGCCAAAGCCTAGCGGGAGAACAGTTCTTC.

This clone was counted only a few times. CDR3 coding DNA: TGTGCCAGCAGCGAAGATGGACAGGGAGAGACCTACGAGCAGTACTTC. This sequence encodes CASSEDGQGETYEQYF. The V call is TRBV9, the J call TRBJ2-7; 8 bases are a match to TRBD1. The CDR3 is made up of 16 amino acids. Germline CDR1 reads SGDLS; CDR2 reads YYNGEE. V lost 3 bases to trimming and J lost 2 bases; unmatched junction nucleotides: 10.

Notes on this clone: The same CDR3 also results from other DNA sequences found in this sample. CDR3 DNA: TGTGCCAGCAGTGAACCGCGACAGGACCAGAGGTACTTC. This encodes CASSEPRQDQRYF. The V and J genes are TRBV25-1 and TRBJ2-7; D might be TRBD1 (6 bases). The CDR3 runs 13 residues. From germline, CDR1 is MGHDK and CDR2 SYGVNS. Trimming shortened V by 2 bases and J by 12 bases, and 17 bases separated the two germline ends.

The chain couples TRBV5-8 to TRBJ2-5; the match to TRBD2 covers 13 bases. V was pared by 0 bases and J by 5 bases, with 7 bases of the junction left unmatched. Per germline, CDR1 SGHTS and CDR2 YDEGEE. The CDR3 has 17 amino acids. Written as DNA, the CDR3 is TGTGCCAGCAGCTTGGCCGTAGGGACTAGCGGGAAGGAGACCCAGTACTTC. It is translated as CASSLAVGTSGKETQYF.

This clone was picked up one time. The V and J genes are TRBV7-4 and TRBJ2-5; TRBD2 is a possible D gene (5 bases). Deletions cut 3 bases from V and 3 bases from J, with 5 bases between. Germline V gene data show CDR1 as SGHVT and CDR2 as SQSDAQ. The CDR3 loop spans 12 amino acids. DNA of the CDR3: TGTGCCAGCAGCTTCGGGAAAGAGACCCAGTACTTC. This codes for CASSFGKETQYF.

This rearrangement joins TRBV2 to TRBJ1-1, with 7 bases identical to TRBD1. The CDR3 runs to 15 residues. The junction had 11 bases not matched to a gene; V was cut back by 9 bases and J by 1 base. Germline V gene lookup returns CDR1 SNHLY and CDR2 FYNNEI. CDR3 region: CASSDGTAENTEAFF. In nucleotides, the CDR3 is TGTGCCAGTTCCGACGGGACAGCTGAGAACACTGAAGCTTTCTTT.

V gene TRBV4-1 combines with J gene TRBJ2-3, with D possibly being TRBD2 (5 bases). The V gene's germline CDR1 is MGHRA and CDR2 YSYEKL. V shed 2 bases and J shed 4 bases, with 16 bases lying between them. The CDR3 length is 16 residues. Here the CDR3 DNA reads TGCGCCAGCAGCCAAATGCTAGCAGTTTGGGCAGATACGCAGTATTTT. Amino acids: CASSQMLAVWADTQYF.

V is TRBV9 and J is TRBJ2-7, with 10 bases that match TRBD1. Germline V gives CDR1 SGDLS, CDR2 YYNGEE. V was clipped by 3 bases and J by 0 bases; unmatched bases: 6. The CDR3 is 16 residues long. CDR3 loop: CASSAGTGDHSYEQYF. CDR3 DNA: TGTGCCAGCAGCGCCGGGACAGGGGACCACTCCTACGAGCAGTACTTC.

This chain uses TRBV6-6 with TRBJ1-6; 8 bases fit TRBD1. The germline gives CDR1 MNHNY, CDR2 SVGAGI (reference sequence). This CDR3 contains 14 residues. The V segment lost 6 bases and the J segment 10 bases; nucleotides outside the gene matches: 8. The CDR3 DNA reads as TGTGCCAGCAGGGGACAGGAGAGGGACTCACCCCTCCACTTT. It translates to CASRGQERDSPLHF.

The chain links TRBV28 to TRBJ2-3; D uncertain. Trimming took 7 bases from V and 6 from J, leaving 14 bases between them. The CDR3 runs to 13 residues. Germline CDR1 reads MDHEN; CDR2 reads SYDVKM. The CDR3 protein is CASKPAPRDTQYF. For the CDR3, the DNA is TGTGCCAGCAAACCTGCCCCGAGGGATACGCAGTATTTT.

V and J are TRBV27 and TRBJ1-1, with D tentatively TRBD1 (6 bases). V lost 7 bases and J 5 bases, leaving 20 bases between the germline ends. The germline V gene encodes CDR1 MNHEY and CDR2 SMNVEV (reference sequence). The CDR3 length is 15 residues. The DNA of the CDR3 is TGTGCCAGCACGGCCCACAGGGACAAAAAAACTGAAGCTTTCTTT. Its translation: CASTAHRDKKTEAFF.

A single count supports this clone. V usage is TRBV30 and J usage is TRBJ1-5, with D uncertain. The CDR3 runs to 13 residues. V was clipped by 0 bases and J by 9 bases, with 12 bases between them. Per the germline V gene, CDR1 is GTSNPN and CDR2 is SVGIG (reference sequence). CDR3 region: CAWSVQTRGPQHF. The CDR3 bases are TGTGCCTGGAGTGTACAAACCCGCGGGCCCCAGCATTTT.

This sequence joins TRBV5-8 and TRBJ1-1; D remains ambiguous. V gave up 4 bases and J gave up 1 base, with 8 bases separating them. The CDR3 is made up of 13 amino acids. CDR1 is SGHTS, CDR2 YDEGEE, per germline. CDR3 coding DNA: TGTGCCAGCAGCCCCCGTCGGAACACTGAAGCTTTCTTT. Residues: CASSPRRNTEAFF.